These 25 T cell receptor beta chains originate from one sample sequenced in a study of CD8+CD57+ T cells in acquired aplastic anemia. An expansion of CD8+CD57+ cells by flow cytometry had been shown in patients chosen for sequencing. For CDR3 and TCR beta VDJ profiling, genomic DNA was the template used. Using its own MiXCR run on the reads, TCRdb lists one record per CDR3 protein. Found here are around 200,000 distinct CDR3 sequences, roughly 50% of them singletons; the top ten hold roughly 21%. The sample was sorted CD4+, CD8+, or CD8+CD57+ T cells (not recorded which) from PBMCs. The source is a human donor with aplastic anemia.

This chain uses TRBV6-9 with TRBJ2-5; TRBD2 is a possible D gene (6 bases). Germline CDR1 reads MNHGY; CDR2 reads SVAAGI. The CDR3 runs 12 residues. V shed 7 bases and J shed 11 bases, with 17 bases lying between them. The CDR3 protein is CASTARVREQYF. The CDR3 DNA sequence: TGTGCCAGCACCGCCAGAGTTCGGGAGCAGTACTTC.

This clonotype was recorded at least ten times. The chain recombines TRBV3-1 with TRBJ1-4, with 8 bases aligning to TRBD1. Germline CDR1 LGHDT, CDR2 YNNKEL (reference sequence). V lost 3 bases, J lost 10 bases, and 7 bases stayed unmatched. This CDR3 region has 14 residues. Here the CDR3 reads CASSQGQDQTKLFF. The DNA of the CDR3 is TGTGCCAGCAGCCAGGGACAGGATCAAACAAAACTGTTTTTT.

The CDR3 nucleotides are TGTGCCAGCAGCGGAAAAGGAGGGCACCAGACCCAGTACTTC. This gives the protein CASSGKGGHQTQYF. The chain joins TRBV12-3 or TRBV12-4 to TRBJ2-5; the D gene is possibly TRBD2 (6 bases). Trimming stripped 6 bases from V and 6 bases from J, with 17 bases between. The CDR3 contains 14 residues.

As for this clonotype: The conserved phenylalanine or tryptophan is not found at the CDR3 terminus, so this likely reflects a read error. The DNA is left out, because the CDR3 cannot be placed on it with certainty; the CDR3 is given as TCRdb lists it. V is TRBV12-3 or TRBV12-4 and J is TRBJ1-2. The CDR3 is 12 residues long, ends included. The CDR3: CASSRLSNGHTL.

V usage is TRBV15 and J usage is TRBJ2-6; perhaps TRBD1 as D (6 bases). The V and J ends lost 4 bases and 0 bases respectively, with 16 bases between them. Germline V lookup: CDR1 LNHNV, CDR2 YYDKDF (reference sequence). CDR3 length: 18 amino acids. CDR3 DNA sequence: TGTGCCACCAGCATGCCCCCGGGACACTTCTCTGGGGCCAACGTCCTGACTTTC. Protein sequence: CATSMPPGHFSGANVLTF.

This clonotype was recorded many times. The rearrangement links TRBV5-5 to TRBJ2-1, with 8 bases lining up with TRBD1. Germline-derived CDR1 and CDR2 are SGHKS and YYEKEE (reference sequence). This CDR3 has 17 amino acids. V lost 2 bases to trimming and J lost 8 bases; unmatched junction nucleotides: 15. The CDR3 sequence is CASSLSWAGTGRDEQFF. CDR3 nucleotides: TGTGCCAGCAGCTTAAGTTGGGCAGGGACAGGAAGGGATGAGCAGTTCTTC.

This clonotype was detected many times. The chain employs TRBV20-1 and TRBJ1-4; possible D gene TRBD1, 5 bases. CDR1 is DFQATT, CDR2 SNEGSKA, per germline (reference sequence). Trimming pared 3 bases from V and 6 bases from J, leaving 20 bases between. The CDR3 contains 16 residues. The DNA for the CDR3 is TGCAGTGCTAGGCCTCTCGGCGGGACCGATTATGAAAAACTGTTTTTT. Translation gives CSARPLGGTDYEKLFF.

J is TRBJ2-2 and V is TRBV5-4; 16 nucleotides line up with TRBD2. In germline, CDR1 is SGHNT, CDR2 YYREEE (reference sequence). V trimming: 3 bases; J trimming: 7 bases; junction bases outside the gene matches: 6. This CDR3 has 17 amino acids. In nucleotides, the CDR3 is TGTGCCAGCAGCTCGGGACTAGCGGGGGGGCACGGCGGGGAGCTGTTTTTT. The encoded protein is CASSSGLAGGHGGELFF.

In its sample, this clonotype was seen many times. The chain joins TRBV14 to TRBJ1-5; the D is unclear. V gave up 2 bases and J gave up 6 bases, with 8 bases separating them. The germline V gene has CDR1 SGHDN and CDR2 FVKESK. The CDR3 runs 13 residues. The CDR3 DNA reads TGTGCCAGCAGCCAAACTGTCAGTCAGCCCCAGCATTTT. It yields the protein CASSQTVSQPQHF.

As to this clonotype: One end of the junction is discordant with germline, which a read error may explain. CDR3 sequence (DNA): TGCAGTGCTAGGAAGACGGAATGGGGTCACGTCTTC. It codes for CSARKTEWGHVF. V gene TRBV20-1 combines with J gene TRBJ2-1; D is uncertain. In germline, CDR1 is DFQATT, CDR2 SNEGSKA (reference sequence). CDR3 size: 12 residues.

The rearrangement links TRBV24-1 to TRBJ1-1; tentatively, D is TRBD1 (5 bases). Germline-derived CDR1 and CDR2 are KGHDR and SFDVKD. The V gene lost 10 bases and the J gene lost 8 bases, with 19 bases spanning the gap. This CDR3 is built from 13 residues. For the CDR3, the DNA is TGTGCCACGGCCAGGACCGGGACTTTCGAAGCTTTCTTT. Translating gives CATARTGTFEAFF.

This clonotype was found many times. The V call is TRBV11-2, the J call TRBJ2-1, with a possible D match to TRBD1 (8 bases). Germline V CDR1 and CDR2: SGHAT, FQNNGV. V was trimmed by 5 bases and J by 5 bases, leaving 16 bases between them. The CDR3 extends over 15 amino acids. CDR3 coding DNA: TGTGCCAGCAGCGGGGGGGACAGGCCGAACAATGAGCAGTTCTTC. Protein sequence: CASSGGDRPNNEQFF. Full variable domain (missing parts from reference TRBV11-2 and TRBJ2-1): EAGVAQSPRYKIIEKRQSVAFWCNPISGHATLYWYQQILGQGPKLLIQFQNNGVVDDSQLPKDRFSAERLKGVDSTLKIQPAKLEDSAVYLCASSGGDRPNNEQFFGPGTRLTVL.

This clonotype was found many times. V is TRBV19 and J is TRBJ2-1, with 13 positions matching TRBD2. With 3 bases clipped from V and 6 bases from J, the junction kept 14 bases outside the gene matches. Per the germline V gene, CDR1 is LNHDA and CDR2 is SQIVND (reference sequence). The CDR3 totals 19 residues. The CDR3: CASSIRPGLAGASGNEQFF. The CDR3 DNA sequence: TGTGCCAGTAGTATTCGTCCCGGACTAGCGGGGGCCTCCGGCAATGAGCAGTTCTTC.

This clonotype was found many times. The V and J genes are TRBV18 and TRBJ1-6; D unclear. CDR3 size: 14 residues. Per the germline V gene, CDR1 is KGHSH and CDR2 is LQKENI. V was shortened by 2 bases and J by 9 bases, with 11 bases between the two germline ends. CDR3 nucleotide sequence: TGTGCCAGCTCACCAACCGAAAGAGGTTCACCCCTCCACTTT. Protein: CASSPTERGSPLHF.

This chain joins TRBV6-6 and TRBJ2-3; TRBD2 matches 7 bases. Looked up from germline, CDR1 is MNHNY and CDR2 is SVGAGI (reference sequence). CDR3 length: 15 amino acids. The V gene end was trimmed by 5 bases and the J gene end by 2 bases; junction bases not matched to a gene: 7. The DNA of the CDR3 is TGTGCCAGCAGTCTGCTAGCGGATTTCACAGATACGCAGTATTTT. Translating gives CASSLLADFTDTQYF.

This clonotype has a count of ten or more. Here the CDR3 reads CSAPSGGAREQYF. The CDR3 bases are TGCAGTGCTCCTAGCGGGGGGGCGCGAGAGCAGTACTTC. The chain uses TRBV20-1 and TRBJ2-7; 12 positions agree with TRBD2. The CDR3 consists of 13 residues. Germline lookup yields CDR1 DFQATT and CDR2 SNEGSKA (reference sequence). J lost 7 bases, V lost 5 bases, and 6 bases had no gene match.

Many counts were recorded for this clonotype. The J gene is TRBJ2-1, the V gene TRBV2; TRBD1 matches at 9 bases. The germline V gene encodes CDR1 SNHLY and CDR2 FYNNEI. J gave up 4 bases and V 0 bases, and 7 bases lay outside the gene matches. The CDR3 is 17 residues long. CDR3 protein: CASSEAWTGEKYNEQFF. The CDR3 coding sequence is TGTGCCAGCAGTGAAGCTTGGACAGGGGAGAAATACAATGAGCAGTTCTTC. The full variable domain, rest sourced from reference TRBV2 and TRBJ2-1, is EPEVTQTPSHQVTQMGQEVILRCVPISNHLYFYWYRQILGQKVEFLVSFYNNEISEKSEIFDDQFSVERPDGSNFTLKIRSTKLEDSAMYFCASSEAWTGEKYNEQFFGPGTRLTVL.

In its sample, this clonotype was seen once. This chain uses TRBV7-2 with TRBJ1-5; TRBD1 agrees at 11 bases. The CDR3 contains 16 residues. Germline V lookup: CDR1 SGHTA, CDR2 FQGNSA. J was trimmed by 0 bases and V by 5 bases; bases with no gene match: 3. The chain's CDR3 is CASSGQGAYSNQPQHF. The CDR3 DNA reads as TGTGCCAGCAGCGGACAGGGGGCTTATAGCAATCAGCCCCAGCATTTT.

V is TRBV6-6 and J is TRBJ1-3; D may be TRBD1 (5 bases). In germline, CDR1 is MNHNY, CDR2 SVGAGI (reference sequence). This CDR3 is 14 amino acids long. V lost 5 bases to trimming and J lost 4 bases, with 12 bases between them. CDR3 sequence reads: CASSGGGAGNTIYF. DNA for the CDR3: TGTGCCAGCAGTGGTGGAGGGGCCGGAAACACCATATATTTT.

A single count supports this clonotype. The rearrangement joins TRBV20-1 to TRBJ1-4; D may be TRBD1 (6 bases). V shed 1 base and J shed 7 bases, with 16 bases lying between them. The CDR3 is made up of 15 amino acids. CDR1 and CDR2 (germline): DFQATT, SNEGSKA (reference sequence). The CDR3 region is CSARAGASNTEKLFF. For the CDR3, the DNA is TGCAGTGCTAGAGCGGGGGCTTCCAACACTGAAAAACTGTTTTTT.

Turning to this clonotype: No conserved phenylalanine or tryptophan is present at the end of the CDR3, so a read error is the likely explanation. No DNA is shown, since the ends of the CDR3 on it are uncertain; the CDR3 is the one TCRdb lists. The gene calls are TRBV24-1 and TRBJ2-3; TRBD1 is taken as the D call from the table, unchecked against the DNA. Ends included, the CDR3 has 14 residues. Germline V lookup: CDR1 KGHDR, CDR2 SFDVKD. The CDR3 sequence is CATSDAGGRETQYV.

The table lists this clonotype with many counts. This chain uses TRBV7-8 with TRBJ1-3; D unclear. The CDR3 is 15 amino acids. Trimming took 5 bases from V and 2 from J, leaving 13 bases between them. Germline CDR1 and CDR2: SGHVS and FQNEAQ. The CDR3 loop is CASSTYGLPGNTIYF. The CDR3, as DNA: TGTGCCAGCAGCACCTACGGACTCCCTGGAAACACCATATATTTT.

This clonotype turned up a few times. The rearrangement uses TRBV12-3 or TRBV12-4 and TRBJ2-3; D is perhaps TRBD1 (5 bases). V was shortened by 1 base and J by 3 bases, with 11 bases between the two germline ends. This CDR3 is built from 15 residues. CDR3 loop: CASSLGQGITDTQYF. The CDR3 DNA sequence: TGTGCCAGCAGTTTAGGGCAGGGTATAACAGATACGCAGTATTTT.

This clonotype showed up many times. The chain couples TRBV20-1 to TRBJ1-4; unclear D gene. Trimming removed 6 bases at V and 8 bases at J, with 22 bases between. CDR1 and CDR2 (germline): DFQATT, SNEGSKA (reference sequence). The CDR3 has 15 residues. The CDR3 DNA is TGCAGTGCAGCGTTGTCGGGTAGCCTCCGGGAAAAACTGTTTTTT. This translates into CSAALSGSLREKLFF.

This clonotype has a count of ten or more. The CDR3 coding sequence is TGTGCCGCCTCGGACAGGGAGGATGGCTACACCTTC. Amino acids: CAASDREDGYTF. This chain links TRBV10-3 with TRBJ1-2; 8 positions match TRBD1. Germline loops: CDR1 ENHRY, CDR2 SYGVKD. The length of the CDR3 is 12 residues. With V trimmed by 11 bases and J by 6 bases, 8 bases remained unmatched.